A single sample gave rise to the 22 T cell receptor beta chains below, sequenced in a study of CD8 T cells in ankylosing spondylitis. Study-level points and caveats: Blood from ankylosing spondylitis patients appeared to carry a characteristic roughly 8-variant TCR beta motif.

A single record per CDR3 protein comes from TCRdb applying MiXCR to the 5' RACE reads. The sample shows roughly 370,000 distinct CDR3 sequences, 20% to 25% of them seen only once. Their target antigens are unknown. The source material was blood, either unsorted or a sorted T cell fraction (not recorded which). The receptors stem from a male donor with ankylosing spondylitis.

This chain uses TRBV6-5 with TRBJ1-6, with TRBD1 as a possible D gene (5 bases). Germline assignment: CDR1 MNHEY and CDR2 SVGAGI. The CDR3 sequence is 14 residues long. Trimming pared 2 bases from V and 13 bases from J, leaving 15 bases between. CDR3: CASSYEQGPGPLHF. In nucleotides, the CDR3 is TGTGCCAGCAGTTACGAGCAGGGTCCAGGGCCCCTCCACTTT.

This rearrangement joins TRBV7-2 to TRBJ1-3; D not certain. Looked up from germline, CDR1 is SGHTA and CDR2 is FQGNSA. The V end was cut by 1 base, the J end by 4 bases, with 8 bases between. This CDR3 has 14 amino acids. The CDR3, as DNA: TGTGCCAGCAGCTTAGAGGGAAGAGGAAACACCATATATTTT. Translating gives CASSLEGRGNTIYF. The full variable domain, its missing parts supplied by reference TRBV7-2 and TRBJ1-3, is GAGVSQSPSNKVTEKGKDVELRCDPISGHTALYWYRQSLGQGLEFLIYFQGNSAPDKSGLPSDRFSAERTGGSVSTLTIQRTQQEDSAVYLCASSLEGRGNTIYFGEGSWLTVV.

This clonotype turned up a few times. The chain has TRBV3-1 and TRBJ2-5; 7 bases map to TRBD2. With 3 bases clipped from V and 4 bases from J, the junction kept 5 bases outside the gene matches. The CDR3 consists of 14 residues. The germline V gene has CDR1 LGHDT and CDR2 YNNKEL (reference sequence). For the CDR3, the DNA is TGTGCCAGCAGCCATTGGGGGGGGGGAGAGACCCAGTACTTC. It encodes CASSHWGGGETQYF.

The V call is TRBV10-3, the J call TRBJ2-5, with D perhaps matching TRBD2 (6 bases). The germline V gene encodes CDR1 ENHRY and CDR2 SYGVKD. There are 15 residues in the CDR3. The V end was cut by 4 bases, the J end by 5 bases, with 17 bases between. The CDR3 DNA is TGTGCCATCAGTGCCGGGACTCTCAATGGGGAGACCCAGTACTTC. Translated, it gives CAISAGTLNGETQYF.

This clonotype turned up a few times. The rearrangement joins TRBV5-1 to TRBJ1-4; no firm D call. Germline V gives CDR1 SGHRS, CDR2 YFSETQ. The V end was cut by 2 bases, the J end by 8 bases, with 13 bases between. There are 14 residues in the CDR3. Here the CDR3 reads CASSFKGEGEKLFF. The CDR3 region has the DNA TGCGCCAGCAGCTTTAAGGGAGAAGGGGAAAAACTGTTTTTT.

CDR3 coding DNA: TGTGCCAGCAGTTACAGAGTGGAGGTCTACGAGCAGTACTTC. Protein: CASSYRVEVYEQYF. The chain uses TRBV6-2 or TRBV6-3 and TRBJ2-7; a weak D match, TRBD2 (5 bases). V shed 2 bases and J shed 3 bases, with 11 bases lying between them. The CDR3 has 14 amino acids. Germline V gene sequence: CDR1 MNHEY, CDR2 SVGEGT.

In its sample, this clonotype was seen a few times. This chain joins TRBV30 and TRBJ1-3; D uncertain. The CDR3 has 13 residues. V lost 7 bases and J 0 bases, leaving 10 bases between the germline ends. CDR1 GTSNPN and CDR2 SVGIG come from the germline V gene (reference sequence). CDR3 sequence: CALDLGSGNTIYF. As DNA, the CDR3 is TGTGCCTTGGACTTGGGCTCTGGAAACACCATATATTTT.

The chain couples TRBV28 to TRBJ2-6, with TRBD2 matching over 16 bases. The CDR3 totals 17 residues. V shed 6 bases and J 2 bases; nucleotides not matched to a gene: 1. Germline V gene data show CDR1 as MDHEN and CDR2 as SYDVKM. The CDR3 DNA sequence: TGTGCCAGCAGGGGACTAGCGGGAGGGCCTGGGGCCAACGTCCTGACTTTC. Translation: CASRGLAGGPGANVLTF.

CDR3 DNA: TGTGCCAGCAGTATGGGCAGACAGGGTTACGAGCAGTACTTC. Encoded protein: CASSMGRQGYEQYF. The rearrangement links TRBV6-1 to TRBJ2-7; TRBD1 agrees at 7 bases. After removal of 5 bases from V and 4 bases from J, the junction contained 8 bases not matched to a gene. Per the germline V gene, CDR1 is MNHNS and CDR2 is SASEGT. This CDR3 contains 14 residues.

The J gene is TRBJ1-3, the V gene TRBV7-6, with unresolved D. CDR1 is SGHVS and CDR2 is FNYEAQ in the germline V gene. The CDR3 sequence is 12 residues long. V gave up 3 bases and J gave up 7 bases, with 7 bases separating them. CDR3 loop: CASSLTRNTIYF. The CDR3 nucleotides are TGTGCCAGCAGCTTGACAAGGAACACCATATATTTT.

The chain joins TRBV27 to TRBJ2-2; D gene unclear. Germline CDR1 reads MNHEY; CDR2 reads SMNVEV (reference sequence). The CDR3 has 14 amino acids. V lost 3 bases, J lost 8 bases, and 13 bases lay in between. The CDR3 region is CASSFMAWSGELFF. CDR3 nucleotides: TGTGCCAGCAGTTTTATGGCTTGGTCAGGGGAGCTGTTTTTT.

This clonotype was recorded a few times. The CDR3 is CASSQPVAGGAKNIQYF. CDR3 bases: TGCGCCAGCAGCCAACCCGTGGCGGGAGGAGCCAAAAACATTCAGTACTTC. This chain uses TRBV4-1 with TRBJ2-4; 8 nucleotides line up with TRBD2. The CDR3 has 17 residues. Germline assignment: CDR1 MGHRA and CDR2 YSYEKL. The V gene end was trimmed by 2 bases and the J gene end by 0 bases; junction bases not matched to a gene: 6.

The rearrangement uses TRBV5-1 and TRBJ1-5, with D perhaps TRBD1 (5 bases). V lost 3 bases, J lost 2 bases, and 15 bases lay in between. The CDR3 has 16 amino acids. Germline CDR1 and CDR2: SGHRS and YFSETQ. The CDR3 bases are TGCGCCAGCAGCTCTGGGGCCCTATTCGGCAATCAGCCCCAGCATTTT. Its translation is CASSSGALFGNQPQHF.

This clonotype was detected many times. CDR3 in amino acids: CSAKSGQGRGTEAFF. The DNA for the CDR3 is TGCAGTGCTAAGTCGGGACAGGGCAGGGGCACTGAAGCTTTCTTT. The V and J genes are TRBV20-1 and TRBJ1-1; 9 positions agree with TRBD1. The CDR3 runs 15 residues. Germline values: CDR1 DFQATT, CDR2 SNEGSKA (reference sequence). J lost 4 bases, V lost 4 bases, and 10 bases had no gene match.

The chain employs TRBV28 and TRBJ1-2; 7 bases match TRBD1. The germline CDR1 and CDR2 sequences are MDHEN and SYDVKM. Losses at the gene ends were 6 bases for V and 5 bases for J; bases not matched to a gene: 9. The CDR3 loop spans 14 amino acids. This CDR3 is CASSPGVRGYGYTF. Written as DNA, the CDR3 is TGTGCCAGCAGCCCCGGAGTCAGGGGGTATGGCTACACCTTC.

J is TRBJ2-1 and V is TRBV5-1; D might be TRBD2 (8 bases). CDR3 length: 16 amino acids. V was shortened by 4 bases and J by 6 bases, with 20 bases between the two germline ends. Germline lookup yields CDR1 SGHRS and CDR2 YFSETQ. CDR3 amino acids: CASSPRSGRQGNEQFF. In nucleotides, the CDR3 is TGCGCCAGCAGCCCACGAAGCGGGAGACAGGGCAATGAGCAGTTCTTC.

This clonotype was picked up a small number of times. The chain employs TRBV9 and TRBJ1-2; D unresolved. The CDR3 contains 12 residues. Trimming shortened V by 4 bases and J by 3 bases, and 7 bases separated the two germline ends. The germline V gene encodes CDR1 SGDLS and CDR2 YYNGEE. CDR3 DNA sequence: TGTGCCAGCAGCAGGGTATACTATGGCTACACCTTC. It translates to CASSRVYYGYTF.

This chain uses TRBV2 with TRBJ2-1; D call uncertain. The V gene's germline CDR1 is SNHLY and CDR2 FYNNEI. The V end lost 4 bases, the J end lost 9 bases, and 13 bases lay between the germline ends. This CDR3 spans 13 amino acids. CDR3 sequence: CASSVMMVREQFF. The CDR3 DNA follows: TGTGCCAGCAGTGTAATGATGGTTCGTGAGCAGTTCTTC. Based on the CDR3 plus reference TRBV2 and TRBJ2-1, the full variable domain is EPEVTQTPSHQVTQMGQEVILRCVPISNHLYFYWYRQILGQKVEFLVSFYNNEISEKSEIFDDQFSVERPDGSNFTLKIRSTKLEDSAMYFCASSVMMVREQFFGPGTRLTVL.

V and J are TRBV7-3 and TRBJ2-1; 10 bases line up with TRBD2. V trimming: 1 base; J trimming: 7 bases; junction bases outside the gene matches: 7. The V gene's germline CDR1 is SGHTA and CDR2 FQGTGA. This CDR3 is built from 16 residues. CDR3: CASSLILAGNINEQFF. The CDR3 nucleotides read TGTGCCAGCAGCTTAATACTAGCGGGAAATATTAATGAGCAGTTCTTC.

This clonotype came up a few times. The rearrangement joins TRBV27 to TRBJ2-7; D is perhaps TRBD1 (6 bases). Between the trimmed V and J ends, which lost 5 bases and 2 bases, there was a span of 10 bases. The germline V gene has CDR1 MNHEY and CDR2 SMNVEV (reference sequence). The CDR3 sequence is 13 residues long. In nucleotides, the CDR3 is TGTGCCAGCAGTAAGGACAGCCCCTACGAGCAGTACTTC. The encoded protein is CASSKDSPYEQYF.

The V and J genes are TRBV10-3 and TRBJ2-7; D is perhaps TRBD2 (5 bases). Germline CDR1 and CDR2: ENHRY and SYGVKD. Trimming took off 3 bases at V and 0 bases at J, with 12 bases between the two ends. The CDR3 runs to 15 residues. The DNA of the CDR3 is TGTGCCATCAGTGATGTAGCGACCAGCTCCTACGAGCAGTACTTC. Protein: CAISDVATSSYEQYF.

This sequence joins TRBV11-2 and TRBJ1-6; D is possibly TRBD1 (5 bases). The germline V and J ends were trimmed by 5 bases and 4 bases, with 15 bases remaining between them. The V gene's germline CDR1 is SGHAT and CDR2 FQNNGV. The CDR3 is made up of 16 amino acids. CDR3: CASSAPPGLYNSPLHF. DNA for the CDR3: TGTGCCAGCAGCGCACCGCCGGGGCTTTATAATTCACCCCTCCACTTT.